Listed below are T cell receptor beta chains from one sample, sequenced in a study of cytomegalovirus exposure and HLA in healthy donors. Method: immunoSEQ multiplex PCR; TCRdb's copy keeps in-frame clones and lacks some. This sample carries 150,000 or so clones, under 80% of them seen once, and the ten largest clones take around 4.5%. The sample consisted of PBMCs. These receptors all come from a man aged 18 to 35 in good health and CMV-seropositive. CDR3s include the opening cysteine and the closing phenylalanine or tryptophan. Each record gives: CDR3 protein, CDR3 DNA, J gene, V gene, clone size, D gene, CDR3 length. The D gene is left open where the match is weak. Clone size is stated in some rows and not others, as once, few, many or a class when expanded.

CASSLGSYEQYF | TGTGCCAGCAGCTTAGGGAGCTACGAGCAGTACTTC | TRBJ2-7 | TRBV7-8 | NA | NA | 12
CSVAASDTQYF | TGCAGCGTTGCCGCGTCAGATACGCAGTATTTT | TRBJ2-3 | TRBV29-1 | NA | NA | 11
CASTPGNSAYEQYF | TGTGCCAGCACTCCCGGGAATAGTGCCTACGAGCAGTACTTC | TRBJ2-7 | TRBV7-2 | NA | NA | 14
CASRTGDYGYTF | TGTGCCAGTCGGACAGGGGACTATGGCTACACCTTC | TRBJ1-2 | TRBV19 | NA | TRBD1 | 12
CASSIRAGVPSEQYF | TGTGCCAGTAGTATCAGAGCGGGAGTCCCCTCCGAGCAGTACTTC | TRBJ2-7 | TRBV19 | once | TRBD2 | 15
CAISVSKPGQGSHEQYF | TGTGCCATCAGTGTCTCTAAACCGGGACAGGGGTCGCACGAGCAGTACTTC | TRBJ2-7 | TRBV10-3 | NA | TRBD1 | 17
CASSLDTSGSTDTQYF | TGTGCCAGCAGCTTAGACACTAGCGGGAGCACAGATACGCAGTATTTT | TRBJ2-3 | TRBV7-9 | NA | TRBD2 | 16
CASSTELSGNTIYF | TGTGCCAGCAGCACAGAGCTATCTGGAAACACCATATATTTT | TRBJ1-3 | TRBV9 | NA | NA | 14
CASSAGQSCGYTF | TGTGCCAGCAGCGCGGGACAGTCCTGTGGCTACACCTTC | TRBJ1-2 | TRBV7-3 | NA | TRBD1 | 13
CASSSGTGNNQPQHF | TGTGCCAGCTCTTCCGGGACAGGGAACAATCAGCCCCAGCATTTT | TRBJ1-5 | TRBV18 | NA | TRBD1 | 15
CASRKWTENTEAFF | TGTGCCAGCAGAAAGTGGACAGAGAACACTGAAGCTTTCTTT | TRBJ1-1 | TRBV2 | NA | NA | 14
CASSRWDTSYEQYF | TGTGCCAGCAGTCGCTGGGACACCTCCTACGAGCAGTACTTC | TRBJ2-7 | TRBV27 | NA | NA | 14
CAISGLAGGVETQYF | TGTGCCATCAGTGGCCTAGCGGGAGGGGTAGAGACCCAGTACTTC | TRBJ2-5 | TRBV10-3 | NA | TRBD2 | 15
CASSLGTGGFDNEQFF | TGTGCCAGCAGCCTAGGGACAGGGGGCTTCGACAATGAGCAGTTCTTC | TRBJ2-1 | TRBV5-4 | NA | TRBD1 | 16
CASSEGTGIYGYTF | TGTGCCAGCAGTGAGGGGACAGGGATCTATGGCTACACCTTC | TRBJ1-2 | TRBV6-1 | few | TRBD1 | 14
CASSLVAPSSYNEQFF | TGTGCCAGCAGCTTGGTAGCGCCGAGCTCCTACAATGAGCAGTTCTTC | TRBJ2-1 | TRBV5-4 | NA | NA | 16
CASSSTVGNTIYF | TGTGCCAGCAGCTCGACAGTGGGAAACACCATATATTTT | TRBJ1-3 | TRBV5-5 | once | NA | 13
CASSRSDTAYEQYF | TGTGCCAGCAGCCGATCGGACACAGCCTACGAGCAGTACTTC | TRBJ2-7 | TRBV5-4 | NA | NA | 14
CASRAGGRTGELFF | TGTGCCAGCAGGGCGGGGGGCAGGACCGGGGAGCTGTTTTTT | TRBJ2-2 | TRBV6-1 | NA | TRBD2 | 14
CASQIGRGADTQYF | TGTGCCAGCCAAATCGGCCGGGGAGCAGATACGCAGTATTTT | TRBJ2-3 | TRBV6-6 | NA | NA | 14
CASSYMNTEAFF | TGTGCCAGCAGTTATATGAACACTGAAGCTTTCTTT | TRBJ1-1 | TRBV6-6 | few | NA | 12
CASSEEGRGTEQYF | TGTGCCAGCAGTGAAGAAGGCAGGGGAACCGAGCAGTACTTC | TRBJ2-7 | TRBV2 | NA | NA | 14
CASSMGDRVHQPQHF | TGTGCCAGTAGTATGGGGGACAGGGTGCATCAGCCCCAGCATTTT | TRBJ1-5 | TRBV19 | NA | TRBD1 | 15
CASSKEQGIYGYTF | TGTGCCAGCAGCAAGGAACAGGGCATCTATGGCTACACCTTC | TRBJ1-2 | TRBV5-6 | NA | NA | 14
CASSNRAYNQPQHF | TGTGCCAGCAGTAACAGGGCCTATAATCAGCCCCAGCATTTT | TRBJ1-5 | TRBV6-5 | NA | NA | 14
CASSYVRGLYEQYF | TGTGCCAGCAGTTACGTCAGGGGGCTCTACGAGCAGTACTTC | TRBJ2-7 | TRBV6-5 | NA | TRBD1 | 14
CASSPIDTQYF | TGTGCCAGCAGCCCCATAGATACGCAGTATTTT | TRBJ2-3 | TRBV7-9 | few | NA | 11
CASSPLVSGANVLTF | TGTGCCAGCAGTCCCCTCGTCTCTGGGGCCAACGTCCTGACTTTC | TRBJ2-6 | TRBV6-5 | few | NA | 15
CASSVDPRRTGELFF | TGTGCCAGCAGCGTAGATCCTAGACGCACCGGGGAGCTGTTTTTT | TRBJ2-2 | TRBV9 | NA | NA | 15
CASTTGPPAYEQYF | TGTGCCAGCACGACTGGCCCGCCAGCCTACGAGCAGTACTTC | TRBJ2-7 | TRBV2 | once | NA | 14
CASSIGLYNEQFF | TGTGCCAGTAGTATAGGGCTTTACAATGAGCAGTTCTTC | TRBJ2-1 | TRBV19 | few | NA | 13
CASSPPGDGYTF | TGTGCCAGCAGTCCCCCGGGAGATGGCTACACCTTC | TRBJ1-2 | TRBV28 | NA | NA | 12
CASSGLGGGEQYF | TGTGCCAGCAGCGGCCTTGGGGGGGGCGAGCAGTACTTC | TRBJ2-7 | TRBV9 | NA | TRBD2 | 13
CASSHSPDRADTQYF | TGTGCCAGCAGCCATTCTCCCGACAGGGCCGATACGCAGTATTTT | TRBJ2-3 | TRBV6-4 | NA | TRBD1 | 15
CAIISGTVIYEQYF | TGTGCCATTATCTCCGGGACAGTTATCTACGAGCAGTACTTC | TRBJ2-7 | TRBV6-1 | NA | TRBD1 | 14
CASSDVQGPTDGYTF | TGTGCCAGCAGTGATGTCCAGGGGCCGACCGATGGCTACACCTTC | TRBJ1-2 | TRBV2 | NA | NA | 15
CASSERYGSDRRNYEQYF | TGCGCCAGCAGTGAGCGCTATGGGTCGGACAGAAGAAACTACGAGCAGTACTTC | TRBJ2-7 | TRBV10-1 | NA | NA | 18
CASSQGQGAGEQFF | TGCGCCAGCAGCCAAGGGCAGGGGGCGGGGGAGCAGTTCTTC | TRBJ2-1 | TRBV4-1 | NA | TRBD1 | 14
CASSGQGQNQPQHF | TGTGCCAGCAGCGGGCAGGGTCAAAATCAGCCCCAGCATTTT | TRBJ1-5 | TRBV6-1 | NA | NA | 14
CASSPWTGISYEQYF | TGTGCCAGCAGCCCATGGACGGGGATCTCCTACGAGCAGTACTTC | TRBJ2-7 | TRBV7-8 | NA | NA | 15
CASSHHGGTYEQYF | TGTGCCAGCAGCCATCACGGCGGGACCTACGAGCAGTACTTC | TRBJ2-7 | TRBV4-2 | NA | NA | 14
CASSPDRENEKLFF | TGTGCCAGCAGCCCGGACAGGGAGAATGAAAAACTGTTTTTT | TRBJ1-4 | TRBV7-9 | NA | TRBD1 | 14
CASSLTDYGYTF | TGTGCCAGCAGCTTGACTGACTATGGCTACACCTTC | TRBJ1-2 | TRBV5-4 | NA | NA | 12
CASSLTGNSKTQYF | TGTGCCAGCAGCTTAACAGGGAATTCGAAGACCCAGTACTTC | TRBJ2-5 | TRBV5-6 | few | NA | 14
CASSYYEQYF | TGTGCCAGCAGCTACTACGAGCAGTACTTC | TRBJ2-7 | TRBV6-1 | NA | NA | 10
CASSERPGNYNSPLHF | TGTGCCAGCAGTGAACGCCCAGGGAATTATAATTCACCCCTCCACTTT | TRBJ1-6 | TRBV2 | few | NA | 16
CASSPLPGDDTEAFF | TGTGCCAGCTCACCACTCCCGGGTGACGACACTGAAGCTTTCTTT | TRBJ1-1 | TRBV18 | NA | NA | 15
CASSDTVNTEAFF | TGTGCCAGCAGTGACACAGTGAACACTGAAGCTTTCTTT | TRBJ1-1 | TRBV6-6 | NA | NA | 13
CASSLVRDSLNEKLFF | TGTGCCAGCAGCTTGGTTCGGGACAGCCTCAATGAAAAACTGTTTTTT | TRBJ1-4 | TRBV5-8 | NA | TRBD1 | 16
CASSEYGGSGTQYF | TGTGCCAGCAGTGAATATGGAGGGAGCGGGACCCAGTACTTC | TRBJ2-5 | TRBV25-1 | NA | NA | 14
CASSYGGGEQYF | TGTGCCAGCAGTTACGGCGGGGGCGAGCAGTACTTC | TRBJ2-7 | TRBV6-5 | NA | TRBD2 | 12